The clone carrying this T cell receptor (beta chain) has ten or more counts. Its antigen is currently unknown. J gave up 1 base and V 2 bases, and 6 bases lay outside the gene matches. The length of the CDR3 is 17 residues. Germline V gene lookup returns CDR1 KGHSH and CDR2 LQKENI. The time point denotes: longitudinal time-point 1 (baseline). The cDNA came from 5'RACE, which used 10-nucleotide random UMIs. Sequencing of 15-18 subjects in each run yielded over 170 million TCR-beta sequences. TCRdb processed the 5' RACE reads anew with MiXCR; each CDR3 protein has one entry. This table holds over 55,000 distinct CDR3 sequences, approximately 11% found once. This entry belongs to a study of neurological immune-mediated disorders. Findings and limits, study-wide: Across subjects, no CDR3 amino acid sequence appeared in expanded clones of more than one subject, a finding that suggested private repertoires in all groups. Whereas HTLV-1-associated myelopathy showed the most TCR clonal expansion, multiple sclerosis showed the least, with levels below those of healthy controls.

Sequences were obtained from PBMCs. V is TRBV18 and J is TRBJ2-5; TRBD2 agrees at 11 bases. This receptor was obtained from a male donor with HTLV-1-associated myelopathy (HAM/TSP). The CDR3 nucleotides read TGTGCCAGCTCACCAGGCAGACTAGCGGGGAGCCAAGAGACCCAGTACTTC. Protein product: CASSPGRLAGSQETQYF.